The next 11 T cell receptor beta chains were all read from a single sample in a study of neurological immune-mediated disorders. TCRdb passed the 5' RACE reads through MiXCR, listing each CDR3 protein once. The table has 84,000 or so distinct CDR3 sequences, about 13% seen once; the top ten hold roughly 5%. Regarding time point: longitudinal time-point 2. The sample taken for sequencing was PBMCs. The source is a female donor with HTLV-1-associated myelopathy (HAM/TSP).

The CDR3 is CASSLSYGYEQYF. CDR3 coding DNA: TGTGCCAGCAGCTTATCGTACGGCTACGAGCAGTACTTC. This chain links TRBV11-2 with TRBJ2-7; D remains unclear. The germline gives CDR1 SGHAT, CDR2 FQNNGV. The germline V and J ends were trimmed by 2 bases and 3 bases, with 8 bases remaining between them. This CDR3 spans 13 amino acids. Based on the CDR3 plus reference TRBV11-2 and TRBJ2-7, the full variable domain is EAGVAQSPRYKIIEKRQSVAFWCNPISGHATLYWYQQILGQGPKLLIQFQNNGVVDDSQLPKDRFSAERLKGVDSTLKIQPAKLEDSAVYLCASSLSYGYEQYFGPGTRLTVT.

This clonotype was observed many times. The gene calls are TRBV6-2 or TRBV6-3 and TRBJ2-5; 11 bases align to TRBD2. V was pared by 6 bases and J by 9 bases, with 6 bases of the junction left unmatched. Germline V lookup: CDR1 MNHEY, CDR2 SVGEGT. CDR3 length: 13 amino acids. DNA for the CDR3: TGTGCCAGCAGAACTAGCGGGGGTGGTGCCCAGTACTTC. Its protein product is CASRTSGGGAQYF.

Ten or more counts support this clonotype. V is TRBV5-5 and J is TRBJ1-4; perhaps TRBD1 as D (5 bases). The germline gives CDR1 SGHKS, CDR2 YYEKEE (reference sequence). The V gene lost 4 bases and the J gene lost 8 bases, with 15 bases spanning the gap. CDR3 length: 14 residues. The CDR3 sequence: CASSHTPGGEKLFF. The DNA for the CDR3 is TGTGCCAGCAGCCATACCCCGGGGGGAGAAAAACTGTTTTTT.

This clonotype was counted many times. This sequence joins TRBV5-1 and TRBJ2-7, with 8 bases aligning to TRBD1. With 0 bases clipped from V and 12 bases from J, the junction kept 8 bases outside the gene matches. The CDR3 sequence is 13 residues long. In germline, CDR1 is SGHRS, CDR2 YFSETQ. The CDR3 protein is CASSLDQGARWYF. As DNA, the CDR3 is TGCGCCAGCAGCTTGGACCAGGGGGCTAGATGGTACTTC.

This clonotype was picked up many times. The V and J genes are TRBV20-1 and TRBJ1-1; 7 positions match TRBD1. The CDR3 runs to 13 residues. Germline trimming cut 1 base from V and 2 bases from J; bases unmatched to any gene: 1. The germline V gene has CDR1 DFQATT and CDR2 SNEGSKA (reference sequence). The CDR3 loop is CSARGDRNTEAFF. CDR3 DNA sequence: TGCAGTGCTAGAGGGGACAGAAACACTGAAGCTTTCTTT.

This clonotype was observed at least ten times. The rearrangement joins TRBV5-1 to TRBJ2-3; D remains unclear. Germline assignment: CDR1 SGHRS and CDR2 YFSETQ. The germline V and J ends were trimmed by 2 bases and 4 bases, with 5 bases remaining between them. The CDR3 runs to 12 residues. The CDR3 DNA reads TGCGCCAGCAGCTTCCACGCAGATACGCAGTATTTT. It yields the protein CASSFHADTQYF.

This clonotype was seen ten or more times. The chain couples TRBV5-1 to TRBJ2-3; 9 nucleotides align to TRBD1. V trimming: 0 bases; J trimming: 5 bases; junction bases outside the gene matches: 4. The germline gives CDR1 SGHRS, CDR2 YFSETQ. This CDR3 spans 15 amino acids. In nucleotides, the CDR3 is TGCGCCAGCAGCTTGGGCCGGACAGGGGTAGATACGCAGTATTTT. Its protein is CASSLGRTGVDTQYF.

This clonotype was counted many times. The chain is built from TRBV7-2 and TRBJ2-3; D not resolved. CDR3 length equals 14 residues. Between the trimmed V and J ends, which lost 1 base and 4 bases, there was a span of 9 bases. The germline gives CDR1 SGHTA, CDR2 FQGNSA. In nucleotides, the CDR3 is TGTGCCAGCAGCTTAGAGCGCCTACCAGATACGCAGTATTTT. Its protein product is CASSLERLPDTQYF.

The sample holds many counts of this clonotype. V usage is TRBV12-3 or TRBV12-4 and J usage is TRBJ2-7; 11 bases are a match to TRBD2. This CDR3 region has 14 residues. J was trimmed by 2 bases and V by 7 bases; bases with no gene match: 4. DNA for the CDR3: TGTGCCAGCAACATAGCGGGGGGGGCCTACGAGCAGTACTTC. It specifies CASNIAGGAYEQYF.

This clonotype was counted at least ten times. The V and J genes are TRBV4-1 and TRBJ2-2; TRBD1 agrees at 10 bases. The CDR3 has 16 residues. After removal of 2 bases from V and 3 bases from J, the junction contained 3 bases not matched to a gene. Germline V CDR1 and CDR2: MGHRA, YSYEKL. The CDR3 nucleotides read TGCGCCAGCAGCCAACCCGACAGGGGGCACACCGGGGAGCTGTTTTTT. It translates to CASSQPDRGHTGELFF.

The table lists this clonotype with many counts. The chain has TRBV10-3 and TRBJ2-7, with 7 bases aligning to TRBD2. The CDR3 is made up of 14 amino acids. CDR1 is ENHRY and CDR2 is SYGVKD in the germline V gene. The trim removed 3 bases at V and 2 bases at J, leaving 4 bases unmatched. CDR3 coding DNA: TGTGCCATCAGTGAACCGGGACTAACCTACGAGCAGTACTTC. Amino acids: CAISEPGLTYEQYF.